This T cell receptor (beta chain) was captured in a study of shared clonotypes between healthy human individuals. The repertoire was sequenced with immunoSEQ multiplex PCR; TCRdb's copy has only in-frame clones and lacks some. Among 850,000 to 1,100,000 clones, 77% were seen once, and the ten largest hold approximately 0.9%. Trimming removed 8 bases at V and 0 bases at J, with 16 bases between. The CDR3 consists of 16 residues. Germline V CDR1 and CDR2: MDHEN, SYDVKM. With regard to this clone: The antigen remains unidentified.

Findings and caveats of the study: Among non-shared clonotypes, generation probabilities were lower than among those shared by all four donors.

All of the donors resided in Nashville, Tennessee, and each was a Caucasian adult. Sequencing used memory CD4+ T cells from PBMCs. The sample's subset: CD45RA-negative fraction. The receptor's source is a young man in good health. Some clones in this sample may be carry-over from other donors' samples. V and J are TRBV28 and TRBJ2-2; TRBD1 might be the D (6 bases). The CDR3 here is CASYASGTPNTGELFF. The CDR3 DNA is TGTGCCAGCTATGCTTCCGGGACACCGAACACCGGGGAGCTGTTTTTT. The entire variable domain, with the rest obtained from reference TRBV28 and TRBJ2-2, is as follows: DVKVTQSSRYLVKRTGEKVFLECVQDMDHENMFWYRQDPGLGLRLIYFSYDVKMKEKGDIPEGYSVSREKKERFSLILESASTNQTSMYLCASYASGTPNTGELFFGEGSRLTVL.